These 14 T cell receptor beta chains were all obtained from the same sample, sequenced in a study of cytomegalovirus exposure and HLA in healthy donors. Libraries were prepared by immunoSEQ multiplex PCR; TCRdb keeps only in-frame clonotypes and omits some of them. Here the sample spans more than 300,000 clones, roughly 88% being singletons. Sequenced: PBMCs. The source is a woman aged 18-29 years in good health and CMV-seronegative.

The rearrangement uses TRBV6-6 and TRBJ1-2, with a possible D match to TRBD1 (5 bases). Deletions cut 7 bases from V and 2 bases from J, with 11 bases between. CDR3 length: 13 residues. The V gene's germline CDR1 is MNHNY and CDR2 SVGAGI (reference sequence). The CDR3 region is CASNRAGNYGYTF. The CDR3 bases are TGTGCCAGCAATAGGGCAGGGAACTATGGCTACACCTTC.

CDR3 sequence (DNA): TGTGCCAGCAGAAGGACAGGGGGCGTCGGGGAGCTGTTTTTT. It encodes CASRRTGGVGELFF. The rearrangement joins TRBV13 to TRBJ2-2; TRBD1 agrees at 11 bases. Trimming cost V 6 bases and J 7 bases; bases outside gene matches: 4. This CDR3 has 14 amino acids. The germline V gene encodes CDR1 PRHDT and CDR2 FYEKMQ (reference sequence).

The chain combines TRBV6-5 with TRBJ2-5; no clear D gene. This CDR3 spans 13 amino acids. The V gene's germline CDR1 is MNHEY and CDR2 SVGAGI. The ends were cut back, 6 bases at V and 2 bases at J, with 10 bases in the middle. CDR3 bases: TGTGCCAGCAGAAACGGAGCACAAGAGACCCAGTACTTC. This translates into CASRNGAQETQYF.

The chain recombines TRBV27 with TRBJ2-7; 12 bases agree with TRBD2. Germline CDR1 is MNHEY and CDR2 is SMNVEV (reference sequence). V lost 3 bases, J lost 5 bases, and 5 bases stayed unmatched. The CDR3 is made up of 15 amino acids. The CDR3 loop reads CASSFTSGRFHEQYF. The CDR3 DNA reads as TGTGCCAGCAGTTTCACTAGCGGGAGGTTCCACGAGCAGTACTTC.

This clone occurred once. The chain joins TRBV7-2 to TRBJ2-1; D not certain. The germline V gene encodes CDR1 SGHTA and CDR2 FQGNSA. Trimming shortened V by 0 bases and J by 0 bases, and 6 bases separated the two germline ends. The CDR3 totals 15 residues. Here the CDR3 reads CASSLAKSSYNEQFF. CDR3 coding DNA: TGTGCCAGCAGCTTAGCGAAGAGCTCCTACAATGAGCAGTTCTTC. Full variable domain (remainder filled in from reference TRBV7-2 and TRBJ2-1): GAGVSQSPSNKVTEKGKDVELRCDPISGHTALYWYRQSLGQGLEFLIYFQGNSAPDKSGLPSDRFSAERTGGSVSTLTIQRTQQEDSAVYLCASSLAKSSYNEQFFGPGTRLTVL.

The genes are TRBV6-7 and TRBJ1-5, with D possibly being TRBD1 (5 bases). TRBV6-7 is treated as an ORF (open reading frame) with a function not yet certain. The CDR3 is 16 residues long. With 1 base removed from V and 2 bases from J, the gap between germline ends came to 12 bases. The CDR3 region is CASSYFLTEGNQPQHF. The CDR3 DNA reads as TGTGCCAGCAGTTACTTCCTGACAGAGGGCAATCAGCCCCAGCATTTT.

The chain combines TRBV4-2 with TRBJ2-7, with TRBD2 matching over 13 bases. The V gene's germline CDR1 is LGHNA and CDR2 YNFKEQ. V lost 0 bases and J lost 5; bases outside the gene matches: 13. There are 19 residues in the CDR3. CDR3: CASSQEGLAGDRSLDEQYF. As DNA, the CDR3 is TGTGCCAGCAGCCAAGAAGGACTAGCGGGAGATAGGTCCCTCGACGAGCAGTACTTC.

This clone was seen only once. V is TRBV4-1 and J is TRBJ2-1; D might be TRBD1 (6 bases). The CDR3 totals 16 residues. V was cut by 2 bases and J by 1 base, with 12 bases left in between. Germline V gene lookup returns CDR1 MGHRA and CDR2 YSYEKL. The CDR3 sequence is CASSQSLDSSYNEQFF. CDR3 nucleotide sequence: TGCGCCAGCAGCCAATCCCTGGACAGTTCCTACAATGAGCAGTTCTTC.

The rearrangement uses TRBV9 and TRBJ1-4; 8 positions agree with TRBD1. This CDR3 has 15 residues. Germline values: CDR1 SGDLS, CDR2 YYNGEE. Trimming at V came to 2 bases and at J to 5 bases, leaving 5 bases not matched to a gene. The CDR3 reads CASSVRGDRNEKLFF. CDR3 DNA sequence: TGTGCCAGCAGCGTTAGGGGGGACAGGAATGAAAAACTGTTTTTT.

This rearrangement joins TRBV2 to TRBJ2-3; 7 nucleotides align to TRBD2. The junction had 5 bases not matched to a gene; V was cut back by 7 bases and J by 4 bases. CDR1 and CDR2 from the germline V gene are SNHLY and FYNNEI. This CDR3 has 13 amino acids. CDR3 nucleotide sequence: TGTGCCAGCAAGACTAGCAGGTCAGATACGCAGTATTTT. This sequence encodes CASKTSRSDTQYF.

The chain recombines TRBV5-6 with TRBJ2-3; D is possibly TRBD2 (6 bases). CDR3 size: 15 residues. Trimming cost V 3 bases and J 3 bases, with 14 bases left between them. Germline V gene data show CDR1 as SGHDT and CDR2 as YYEEEE. The CDR3 reads CASSSSGLGTDTQYF. The CDR3, as DNA: TGTGCCAGCAGCTCCAGCGGGCTGGGGACAGATACGCAGTATTTT. Drawing the rest from reference TRBV5-6 and TRBJ2-3, the complete variable domain is DAGVTQSPTHLIKTRGQQVTLRCSPKSGHDTVSWYQQALGQGPQFIFQYYEEEERQRGNFPDRFSGHQFPNYSSELNVNALLLGDSALYLCASSSSGLGTDTQYFGPGTRLTVL.

V usage is TRBV29-1 and J usage is TRBJ2-1; 10 bases line up with TRBD1. V lost 7 bases and J lost 7; bases outside the gene matches: 13. This CDR3 comprises 15 residues. The V gene's germline CDR1 is SQVTM and CDR2 ANQGSEA. CDR3 amino acids: CSAAPGQGLSNEQFF. The CDR3 DNA follows: TGCAGCGCTGCACCGGGACAGGGGCTGTCGAATGAGCAGTTCTTC.

Regarding this clone: Just one base apart from a much larger clone, this may be a read error. The chain uses TRBV7-6 and TRBJ2-7; TRBD1 matches at 9 bases. Germline CDR1 is SGHVS and CDR2 is FNYEAQ. CDR3 length: 14 residues. Trimming at V came to 1 base and at J to 2 bases, leaving 0 bases not matched to a gene. The chain's CDR3 is CASSLGTGAYEQYF. The CDR3 DNA reads TGTGCCAGCAGCTTAGGGACAGGGGCCTACGAGCAGTACTTC. The full variable domain, in which reference TRBV7-6 and TRBJ2-7 provide the parts outside the CDR3, is GAGVSQSPRYKVTKRGQDVALRCDPISGHVSLYWYRQALGQGPEFLTYFNYEAQQDKSGLPNDRFSAERPEGSISTLTIQRTEQRDSAMYRCASSLGTGAYEQYFGPGTRLTVT.

The chain carries TRBV28 and TRBJ1-4; possibly TRBD1 for D (5 bases). Germline CDR1 is MDHEN and CDR2 is SYDVKM. Trimming shortened V by 5 bases and J by 8 bases, and 9 bases separated the two germline ends. The length of the CDR3 is 12 residues. This chain's CDR3 is CASSRRTEKLFF. In nucleotides, the CDR3 is TGTGCCAGCAGTAGAAGGACAGAAAAACTGTTTTTT.